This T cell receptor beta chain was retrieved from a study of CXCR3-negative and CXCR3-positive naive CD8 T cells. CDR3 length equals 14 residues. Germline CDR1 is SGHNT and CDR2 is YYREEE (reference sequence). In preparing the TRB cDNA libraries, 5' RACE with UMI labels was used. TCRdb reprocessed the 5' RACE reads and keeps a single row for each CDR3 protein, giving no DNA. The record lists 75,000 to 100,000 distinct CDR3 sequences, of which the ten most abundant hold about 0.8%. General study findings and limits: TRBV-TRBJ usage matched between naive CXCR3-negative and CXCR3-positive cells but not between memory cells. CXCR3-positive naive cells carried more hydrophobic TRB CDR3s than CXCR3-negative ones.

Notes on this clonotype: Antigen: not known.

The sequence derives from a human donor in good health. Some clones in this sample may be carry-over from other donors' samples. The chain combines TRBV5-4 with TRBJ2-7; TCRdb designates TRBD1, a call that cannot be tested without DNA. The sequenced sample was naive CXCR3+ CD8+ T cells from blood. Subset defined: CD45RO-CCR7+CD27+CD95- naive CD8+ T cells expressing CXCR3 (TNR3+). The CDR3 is CASSLVGAADEQYF.